The clone carrying this TCR beta chain was counted only a few times. This table comes from immunoSEQ multiplex PCR, and its TCRdb copy is limited to in-frame clones, with some not included. The sample has about 67,000 clones, roughly nine tenths seen once. The source of the sample is a study of OX40 agonist ivuxolimab in advanced cancers. CDR3 length: 13 residues. Unmatched junction bases numbered 11, after V lost 7 bases and J lost 6 bases. In germline, CDR1 is SQVTM, CDR2 ANQGSEA. Sequences were derived from CD4+ or CD8+ T cells sorted from blood, sampled in a trial of the OX40 agonist ivuxolimab. V and J are TRBV29-1 and TRBJ2-5; 7 nucleotides align to TRBD2. The sequence was collected from an adult with an advanced solid tumor such as melanoma, head and neck, liver or kidney cancer. The CDR3 loop is CSASTSSTQTQYF. In DNA form, the CDR3 reads TGCAGCGCGTCGACTAGCTCTACGCAGACCCAGTACTTC.